This T cell receptor beta chain was captured by sequencing in a study of cytomegalovirus exposure and HLA in healthy donors. Study-level information: Within an early data release were tens of millions of unique TCRs drawn from HLA-typed donors.

The CDR3 is 19 residues long. Trimming at V came to 1 base and at J to 4 bases, leaving 15 bases not matched to a gene. Germline V gene data show CDR1 as LGHNA and CDR2 as YNFKEQ. Study outcomes and limitations: In a later analysis, V- and J-gene trimming of beta chains associated with a DCLRE1C missense variant, replicated independently. Researchers counted some 150 TCR beta chains as cytomegalovirus-associated. TCR beta sequences reportedly predicted most subjects' HLA-A and HLA-B alleles accurately.

PCR was performed using 60 Vbeta and 13 Jbeta primers. TCRdb's copy holds only in-frame clones and misses some; the assay was immunoSEQ multiplex PCR. The sample table sets out 65,000 to 80,000 clones. With respect to this clone: Its matching antigen is unknown.

V and J are TRBV4-2 and TRBJ1-5; 8 nucleotides agree with TRBD1. Sequenced material: PBMCs. This TCR was recovered from a man between 25 and 39 years old in good health and CMV-seronegative. The CDR3 nucleotides read TGTGCCAGCAGCCAAGGTGTTGGGGCAGGGGGCGTAGGGAATCAGCCCCAGCATTTT. Protein product: CASSQGVGAGGVGNQPQHF.